The next 21 T cell receptor beta chains were all read from a single sample in a study of blood T cell repertoires in COVID-19. Here immunoSEQ multiplex PCR was the method, and the copy in TCRdb shows in-frame clones only, minus some. Of roughly 250,000 clones listed, roughly 91% are singletons. Sequencing input: PBMCs or T cells enriched from blood (not recorded which). These receptor sequences come from a woman between 40 and 50 years old with acute COVID-19.

In this sample, this clone turned up once. V gene TRBV6-6 combines with J gene TRBJ2-7, with 8 bases matching TRBD1. The CDR3 is 14 residues long. The germline V gene encodes CDR1 MNHNY and CDR2 SVGAGI (reference sequence). The trim removed 6 bases at V and 3 bases at J, leaving 7 bases unmatched. The CDR3 DNA is TGTGCCAGCAGGCCGACAGGGGCCCTCTACGAGCAGTACTTC. This codes for CASRPTGALYEQYF.

The CDR3 nucleotides are TGTGCCACCCGCTTTCAGGGGAACACTGAAGCTTTCTTT. This sequence encodes CATRFQGNTEAFF. V and J are TRBV2 and TRBJ1-1; tentative D call: TRBD1 (5 bases). The CDR3 length is 13 residues. V lost 10 bases to trimming and J lost 1 base, with 13 bases between them. The V gene's germline CDR1 is SNHLY and CDR2 FYNNEI. Variable domain in full (rest from reference TRBV2 and TRBJ1-1): EPEVTQTPSHQVTQMGQEVILRCVPISNHLYFYWYRQILGQKVEFLVSFYNNEISEKSEIFDDQFSVERPDGSNFTLKIRSTKLEDSAMYFCATRFQGNTEAFFGQGTRLTVV.

Here the CDR3 reads CASSPSGTVLNTEAFF. The CDR3 nucleotides read TGTGCCAGCTCACCATCCGGGACAGTCCTGAACACTGAAGCTTTCTTT. The chain recombines TRBV18 with TRBJ1-1; 7 bases agree with TRBD1. The CDR3 runs to 16 residues. The germline CDR1 and CDR2 sequences are KGHSH and LQKENI. With 2 bases clipped from V and 0 bases from J, the junction kept 6 bases outside the gene matches.

Only a few counts were recorded for this clone. The chain employs TRBV6-5 and TRBJ2-5; TRBD1 might be the D (6 bases). V lost 4 bases and J lost 5, with 17 bases in between. The germline gives CDR1 MNHEY, CDR2 SVGAGI. The CDR3 runs to 15 residues. This chain's CDR3 is CASSFTRGMHETQYF. The CDR3 DNA follows: TGTGCCAGCAGTTTCACGAGGGGGATGCATGAGACCCAGTACTTC.

This sequence joins TRBV6-5 and TRBJ2-3; D perhaps matches TRBD1 (6 bases). Germline V gene data show CDR1 as MNHEY and CDR2 as SVGAGI. CDR3 size: 14 residues. V was cut by 6 bases and J by 2 bases, with 12 bases left in between. The CDR3 reads CASRGQPNTDTQYF. CDR3 nucleotides: TGTGCCAGCAGAGGACAGCCTAACACAGATACGCAGTATTTT.

This clone has just a few counts. The CDR3 DNA is TGCGCCAGCAGCTTGGTGGGAGGGTCTAAGAACACTGAAGCTTTCTTT. It is translated as CASSLVGGSKNTEAFF. The chain recombines TRBV5-1 with TRBJ1-1; D is ambiguous. The CDR3 runs 16 residues. Trimming removed 0 bases at V and 1 base at J, with 13 bases between. The germline V gene has CDR1 SGHRS and CDR2 YFSETQ.

The chain links TRBV7-9 to TRBJ2-5, with TRBD1 identical over 10 bases. The J segment lost 5 bases and the V segment lost 3 bases, leaving 6 bases of the junction unmatched. Germline CDR1 is SEHNR and CDR2 is FQNEAQ (reference sequence). The length of the CDR3 is 15 residues. The CDR3 protein is CASSFFLGQGETQYF. CDR3 bases: TGTGCCAGCAGCTTCTTTCTGGGACAGGGGGAGACCCAGTACTTC.

V usage is TRBV7-2 and J usage is TRBJ1-1; D is unclear. Trimming left V 6 bases short and J 1 base short, with 9 bases between. The CDR3 totals 13 residues. The germline V gene encodes CDR1 SGHTA and CDR2 FQGNSA. CDR3 bases: TGTGCCAGCAGGGGCTATAAGAACACTGAAGCTTTCTTT. Its protein is CASRGYKNTEAFF.

This clone was observed a single time. V usage is TRBV6-6 and J usage is TRBJ2-3, with D perhaps TRBD1 (5 bases). The CDR3 sequence is 14 residues long. V shed 2 bases and J shed 2 bases, with 8 bases lying between them. The V gene's germline CDR1 is MNHNY and CDR2 SVGAGI (reference sequence). CDR3 DNA sequence: TGTGCCAGCAGTTACCCGACAGTCACAGATACGCAGTATTTT. Protein sequence: CASSYPTVTDTQYF.

For this clone: One end of the junction varies from germline; a read error may be responsible. The chain uses TRBV7-7 and TRBJ2-5; TRBD1 matches 7 bases. This CDR3 has 15 amino acids. CDR1 and CDR2 (germline): SSHAT, FNYEAQ (reference sequence). The CDR3 DNA reads TGTGCTAGCAGCTTCAAGGGGGCGTTCCAAGAGACCCAGTACTTC. Its protein is CASSFKGAFQETQYF.

The genes are TRBV5-1 and TRBJ2-7; possibly TRBD2 for D (6 bases). CDR3 length: 15 residues. The V gene's germline CDR1 is SGHRS and CDR2 YFSETQ. The V end lost 4 bases, the J end lost 0 bases, and 14 bases lay between the germline ends. The CDR3 sequence: CASSKSGLNSYEQYF. Written as DNA, the CDR3 is TGCGCCAGCAGCAAATCGGGACTGAACTCCTACGAGCAGTACTTC.

The rearrangement joins TRBV5-1 to TRBJ2-1; the D is unclear. This CDR3 is built from 18 residues. The germline V and J ends were trimmed by 0 bases and 4 bases, with 20 bases remaining between them. Looked up from germline, CDR1 is SGHRS and CDR2 is YFSETQ. CDR3 nucleotides: TGCGCCAGCAGCTTGGCCCCAAGCTCCCCCCCAGGTTACAATGAGCAGTTCTTC. This gives the protein CASSLAPSSPPGYNEQFF.

The chain combines TRBV19 with TRBJ2-7, with TRBD1 identical over 8 bases. The CDR3 is made up of 15 amino acids. The junction had 7 bases not matched to a gene; V was cut back by 3 bases and J by 3 bases. Germline values: CDR1 LNHDA, CDR2 SQIVND (reference sequence). The CDR3 DNA follows: TGTGCCAGTAGTATTTCCCCCGGACAGGGCTACGAGCAGTACTTC. It specifies CASSISPGQGYEQYF.

V usage is TRBV2 and J usage is TRBJ1-6; 7 bases align to TRBD1. CDR1 and CDR2 (germline): SNHLY, FYNNEI. The CDR3 contains 13 residues. Trimming cost V 6 bases and J 11 bases; bases outside gene matches: 7. The CDR3 reads CASRDRAGPPLHF. CDR3 in DNA: TGTGCCAGCAGAGACAGGGCTGGGCCACCCCTCCACTTT. The full variable domain, in which reference TRBV2 and TRBJ1-6 provide the parts outside the CDR3, is EPEVTQTPSHQVTQMGQEVILRCVPISNHLYFYWYRQILGQKVEFLVSFYNNEISEKSEIFDDQFSVERPDGSNFTLKIRSTKLEDSAMYFCASRDRAGPPLHFGNGTRLTVT.

The V call is TRBV7-2, the J call TRBJ2-1; D gene ambiguous. The CDR3 covers 13 residues. V lost 0 bases to trimming and J lost 5 bases, with 5 bases between them. The germline CDR1 and CDR2 sequences are SGHTA and FQGNSA. CDR3 loop: CASSLARDNEQFF. DNA for the CDR3: TGTGCCAGCAGCTTAGCCCGAGACAATGAGCAGTTCTTC.

This rearrangement joins TRBV11-2 to TRBJ1-4; TRBD1 agrees at 9 bases. The CDR3 has 14 residues. Germline assignment: CDR1 SGHAT and CDR2 FQNNGV. Trimming removed 5 bases from V and 4 bases from J; junction bases left unmatched: 2. Here the CDR3 reads CASSAGQGNEKLFF. The CDR3 bases are TGTGCCAGCAGCGCGGGACAGGGTAATGAAAAACTGTTTTTT.

This clone was counted once. The chain uses TRBV5-6 and TRBJ2-2; perhaps TRBD2 as D (5 bases). Trimming removed 2 bases from V and 4 bases from J, with 15 bases in between. In germline, CDR1 is SGHDT, CDR2 YYEEEE. The CDR3 runs 16 residues. Written as DNA, the CDR3 is TGTGCCAGCAGCTTTTATGGCGGGTTTGGCACCGGGGAGCTGTTTTTT. This sequence encodes CASSFYGGFGTGELFF.

This chain uses TRBV4-1 with TRBJ2-3; 13 positions match TRBD2. The CDR3 runs to 17 residues. CDR1 and CDR2 (germline): MGHRA, YSYEKL. V lost 3 bases and J lost 5; bases outside the gene matches: 8. CDR3 coding DNA: TGCGCCAGCAGCCAGGCACTAGCGGGAGGGCCGGAAGATACGCAGTATTTT. It is translated as CASSQALAGGPEDTQYF.

This clone was recorded only once. V is TRBV4-1 and J is TRBJ1-1; TRBD1 is a possible D gene (5 bases). This CDR3 is built from 16 residues. The V gene's germline CDR1 is MGHRA and CDR2 YSYEKL. Trimming removed 5 bases at V and 0 bases at J, with 16 bases between. The CDR3 sequence is CASSEVGKGVNTEAFF. As DNA, the CDR3 is TGCGCCAGCAGCGAGGTAGGGAAAGGGGTGAACACTGAAGCTTTCTTT.

Comment on this clone: Other DNA variants within this sample encode the same CDR3. This sequence joins TRBV5-1 and TRBJ2-5; TRBD1 matches at 7 bases. This CDR3 region has 13 residues. Germline V gene data show CDR1 as SGHRS and CDR2 as YFSETQ. Trimming took 0 bases from V and 4 from J; bases not matched to a gene: 0. In nucleotides, the CDR3 is TGCGCCAGCAGCTTGGGGACAGGAGAGACCCAGTACTTC. Its translation is CASSLGTGETQYF.

The CDR3 nucleotides read TGTGCCACCAGCAGAGGCAGGACAGGGGGCGAGCGGAATCAGCCCCAGCATTTT. Protein sequence: CATSRGRTGGERNQPQHF. The chain combines TRBV15 with TRBJ1-5; 11 nucleotides match TRBD1. Germline CDR1 reads LNHNV; CDR2 reads YYDKDF (reference sequence). CDR3 length: 18 residues. The ends lost 1 base at V and 4 bases at J; junction bases unmatched: 9.